This T cell receptor beta chain was observed in a study of shared clonotypes between healthy human individuals. Whole-study results and caveats: Limitation of the genetic and exposure-history diversity represented came from the few donors.

CD4+ cell separation produced CD45RA+ naive and CD45RA-negative memory subsets. On this clone: Its antigen is not known.

Germline V gene lookup returns CDR1 MNHNS and CDR2 SASEGT. This CDR3 has 15 residues. V was trimmed by 2 bases and J by 0 bases, leaving 8 bases between them. Several immunoSEQ plates held equal portions of the genomic DNA taken from each subset. The data were produced by immunoSEQ multiplex PCR, yet TCRdb's version contains in-frame clones alone and is incomplete. The profile shows around 1.6 million clones, around 98% of them singletons. What was sequenced was naive CD4+ T cells sorted from blood. Subset indicated: CD45RA+ positively selected. The receptor's source is a man aged 25 to 40 in good health. The rearrangement uses TRBV6-1 and TRBJ2-1; D gene uncertain. CDR3 nucleotide sequence: TGTGCCAGCAGTGAACGTGATAGCTCCTACAATGAGCAGTTCTTC. Its translation: CASSERDSSYNEQFF.